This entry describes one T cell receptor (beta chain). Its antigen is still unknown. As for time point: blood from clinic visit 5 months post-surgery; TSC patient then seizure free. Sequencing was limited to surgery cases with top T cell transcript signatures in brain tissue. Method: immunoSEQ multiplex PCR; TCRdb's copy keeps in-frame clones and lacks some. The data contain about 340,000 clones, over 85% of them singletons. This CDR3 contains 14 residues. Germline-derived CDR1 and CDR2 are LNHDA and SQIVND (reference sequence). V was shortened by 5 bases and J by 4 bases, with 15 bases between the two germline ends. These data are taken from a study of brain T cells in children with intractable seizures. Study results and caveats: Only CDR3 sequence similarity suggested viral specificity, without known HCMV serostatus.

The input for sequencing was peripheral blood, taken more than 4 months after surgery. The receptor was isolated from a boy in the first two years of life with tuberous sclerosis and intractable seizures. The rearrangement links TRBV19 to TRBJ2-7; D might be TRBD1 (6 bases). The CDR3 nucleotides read TGTGCCAGTAGTCACAGGGAGCTGGGGTACGAGCAGTACTTC. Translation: CASSHRELGYEQYF.